The present T cell receptor beta chain was sequenced within a study of T cells in Graves' hyperthyroidism and ophthalmopathy. Patients were excluded because of uncontrolled infection, other autoimmune disease, pregnancy or lactation. There were TCR beta CDR3 regions amplified from RNA transcripts. Primed by the HTBI set, a first-round RT-PCR was run on the TCR CDR3. From the multiplex PCR reads, TCRdb called clonotypes with MiXCR, one entry per CDR3 protein. The table has roughly 300,000 distinct CDR3 sequences, 15% to 20% seen once. J lost 5 bases, V lost 7 bases, and 13 bases had no gene match. CDR3 length equals 15 residues. This clonotype was counted many times.

The source is a woman aged 45 to 65 with Graves' hyperthyroidism. The V call is TRBV12-3 or TRBV12-4, the J call TRBJ2-5; 7 nucleotides line up with TRBD1. Sequenced material: blood. The CDR3 region is CASTRRTGLGETQYF. The CDR3 DNA reads TGTGCCAGCACCCGACGGACAGGCCTCGGGGAGACCCAGTACTTC.